This TCR beta chain was identified in a study of shared clonotypes between healthy human individuals. Terminally differentiated effector memory CD45RA+ cells were excluded from the naive CD8 cells, which were CD45RO-negative and positively selected for CCR7. The V gene lost 3 bases and the J gene lost 4 bases, with 12 bases spanning the gap. This CDR3 spans 14 amino acids. CDR1 and CDR2 from the germline V gene are KGHSH and LQKENI. The sorted-subset replicate PCRs were given about 200 ng DNA, which is 30,000 to 35,000 T cell genomes. Profiling relied on immunoSEQ multiplex PCR, and the TCRdb table lists in-frame clones only, not all of them. This repertoire shows millions of clones, roughly 94% found once; its top ten account for more than 0.95%. Findings and limits, study-wide: The study generally estimated greater richness for naive than memory subsets.

To note about this clone: The antigen is undetermined.

The V and J genes are TRBV18 and TRBJ1-1; D perhaps matches TRBD1 (6 bases). The material sequenced was naive CD8+ T cells sorted from blood. The origin of this receptor is a man between 18 and 29 years old in good health. CDR3 sequence reads: CASSPYRDTTEAFF. The CDR3 bases are TGTGCCAGCTCACCCTACCGGGACACCACTGAAGCTTTCTTT. The variable domain in full, with the rest retrieved from reference TRBV18 and TRBJ1-1, is NAGVMQNPRHLVRRRGQEARLRCSPMKGHSHVYWYRQLPEEGLKFMVYLQKENIIDESGMPKERFSAEFPKEGPSILRIQQVVRGDSAAYFCASSPYRDTTEAFFGQGTRLTVV.